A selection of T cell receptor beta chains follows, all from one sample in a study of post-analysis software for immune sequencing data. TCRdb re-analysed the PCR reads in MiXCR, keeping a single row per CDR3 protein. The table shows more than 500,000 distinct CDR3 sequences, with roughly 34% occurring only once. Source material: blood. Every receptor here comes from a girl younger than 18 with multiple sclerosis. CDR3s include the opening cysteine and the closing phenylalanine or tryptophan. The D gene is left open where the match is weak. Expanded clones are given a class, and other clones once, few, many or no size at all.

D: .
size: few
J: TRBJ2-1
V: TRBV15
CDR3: CATSRGGGTSYNEQFF
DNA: TGTGCCACCAGCAGAGGTGGCGGAACCTCCTACAATGAGCAGTTCTTC

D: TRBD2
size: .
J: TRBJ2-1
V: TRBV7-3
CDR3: CASSLTIVGGVNEQFF
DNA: TGTGCCAGCAGCTTAACGATTGTGGGGGGGGTCAATGAGCAGTTCTTC

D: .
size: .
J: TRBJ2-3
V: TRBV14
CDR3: CASSPRTPELTDTQYF
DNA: TGTGCCAGCAGCCCCCGGACTCCCGAGCTCACAGATACGCAGTATTTT

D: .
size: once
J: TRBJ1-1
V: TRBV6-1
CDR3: CASSGKTGLDTEAFF
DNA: TGTGCCAGCAGTGGAAAAACAGGGTTGGACACTGAAGCTTTCTTT

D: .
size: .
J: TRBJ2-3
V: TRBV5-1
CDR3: CASSLQSSGTDTQYF
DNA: TGCGCCAGCAGCTTGCAGAGTAGCGGCACAGATACGCAGTATTTT

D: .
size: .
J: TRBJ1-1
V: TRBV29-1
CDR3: CSVFAAGTEAFF
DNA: TGCAGCGTTTTTGCGGCGGGGACTGAAGCTTTCTTT

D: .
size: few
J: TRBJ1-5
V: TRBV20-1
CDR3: CSAREAVRLNQPQHF
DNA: TGCAGTGCTAGAGAGGCCGTCAGACTGAATCAGCCCCAGCATTTT

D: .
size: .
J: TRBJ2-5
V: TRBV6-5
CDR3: CASTYQHGVETQYF
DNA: TGTGCCAGCACCTACCAGCACGGGGTGGAGACCCAGTACTTC

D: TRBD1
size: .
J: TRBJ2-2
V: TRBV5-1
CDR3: CASSLTITGGTGELFF
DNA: TGCGCCAGCAGCTTGACTATTACAGGGGGCACCGGGGAGCTGTTTTTT

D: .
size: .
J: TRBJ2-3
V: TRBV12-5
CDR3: CASGSLRDTDTQYF
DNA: TGTGCTAGTGGCTCCCTCCGGGACACAGATACGCAGTATTTT

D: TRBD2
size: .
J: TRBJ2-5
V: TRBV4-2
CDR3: CASSQDHHRASGGAETQYF
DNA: TGTGCCAGCAGCCAAGATCATCACCGGGCTAGCGGGGGGGCGGAGACCCAGTACTTC

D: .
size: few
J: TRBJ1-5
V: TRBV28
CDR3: CASSPTVVGNQPQHF
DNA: TGTGCCAGCAGTCCGACCGTGGTCGGGAATCAGCCCCAGCATTTT

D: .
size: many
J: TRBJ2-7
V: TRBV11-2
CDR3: CASSPRPGDEQYF
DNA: TGTGCCAGCAGCCCCCGCCCTGGGGACGAGCAGTACTTC

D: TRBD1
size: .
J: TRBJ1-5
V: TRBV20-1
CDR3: CSASFPRQGAGNQPQHF
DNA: TGCAGTGCTAGTTTCCCTCGCCAGGGGGCGGGCAATCAGCCCCAGCATTTT